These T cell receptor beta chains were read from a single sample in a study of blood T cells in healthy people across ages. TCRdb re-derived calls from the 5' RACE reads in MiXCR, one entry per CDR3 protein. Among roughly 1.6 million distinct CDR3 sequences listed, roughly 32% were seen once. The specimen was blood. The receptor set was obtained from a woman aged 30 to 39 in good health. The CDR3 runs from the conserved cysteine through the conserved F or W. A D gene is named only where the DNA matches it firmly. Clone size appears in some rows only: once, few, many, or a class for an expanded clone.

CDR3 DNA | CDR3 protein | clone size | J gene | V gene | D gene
TGTGCCAGCAGCTTAGGCCACCGGCGGGTTACAGATACGCAGTATTTT | CASSLGHRRVTDTQYF | . | TRBJ2-3 | TRBV13 | .
TGCAGTGCTACCTTCTACACGGGGGAGGAGACCCAGTACTTC | CSATFYTGEETQYF | few | TRBJ2-5 | TRBV20-1 | .
TGTGCCAGTAGTATTGGGACAGGCTTAATAGGCTATGGCTACACCTTC | CASSIGTGLIGYGYTF | . | TRBJ1-2 | TRBV19 | TRBD1
TGCGCCAGCAGCTTAGGAGGGGTCAACGATGAGCAGTTCTTC | CASSLGGVNDEQFF | . | TRBJ2-1 | TRBV5-1 | .
TGTGCCAGCACGACCTTAGTTAGCCCTGAGCAGTTCTTC | CASTTLVSPEQFF | . | TRBJ2-1 | TRBV19 | .
TGTGCCAGCAGCATATCGGACAGGGACCTCTACGAGCAGTACTTC | CASSISDRDLYEQYF | . | TRBJ2-7 | TRBV28 | TRBD1
TGTGCCAGCAGTGAATATACTTCGCGCTACGAGCAGTACTTC | CASSEYTSRYEQYF | . | TRBJ2-7 | TRBV6-1 | .
TGCAGTGCTAGAAGGGAATCCGGGGCAGGGGCGATAACCTACGAGCAGTACTTC | CSARRESGAGAITYEQYF | few | TRBJ2-7 | TRBV20-1 | .
TGTGCCAGCAGGGAAGGGGGTTTAGGCAATCAGCCCCAGCATTTT | CASREGGLGNQPQHF | . | TRBJ1-5 | TRBV6-1 | .
TGTGCCAGCAGCCAGGGACAGGGGCTGTACTTC | CASSQGQGLYF | . | TRBJ2-7 | TRBV3-1 | TRBD1
TGTGCCAGCACCACCACGGGACGGTCAGTGGCAGATACGCAGTATTTT | CASTTTGRSVADTQYF | many | TRBJ2-3 | TRBV12-3/TRBV12-4 | .
TGTGCCAGCAGTGAAGCGGGAGCGGGGGGATCTTTAGGGACGCAGTTCTTC | CASSEAGAGGSLGTQFF | . | TRBJ2-1 | TRBV2 | TRBD2
TGTGCCAGCAGCCCCATGGACAGTGATAACTGTGGCTACACCTTC | CASSPMDSDNCGYTF | . | TRBJ1-2 | TRBV7-9 | .
TGTGCCTGGAGTCCCACCGGGGGCGAGCAGTACTTC | CAWSPTGGEQYF | . | TRBJ2-7 | TRBV30 | .
TGTGCCAGCAGTTTCTCTAGCGGGAGTTCGAGCCTTGCCAAAAACATTCAGTACTTC | CASSFSSGSSSLAKNIQYF | . | TRBJ2-4 | TRBV28 | TRBD2
TGTGCCAGCAGCTTAAGAGCGGGGGCGACCAGCTCTGGGGCCAACGTCCTGACTTTC | CASSLRAGATSSGANVLTF | few | TRBJ2-6 | TRBV7-8 | TRBD2
TGTGCCATCAGTGAGTCGCCTAACTATAGCTACACCTTC | CAISESPNYSYTF | . | TRBJ1-2 | TRBV10-3 | .
TGCGCCAGCAGCCGTATCGGACAGGGGGCCCTACGAACCCACAGTGAGCAGTTCTTC | CASSRIGQGALRTHSEQFF | few | TRBJ2-1 | TRBV5-1 | TRBD1
TGTGCCAGCAGCCTCCCCAGCCTTGAGCGGGACGAGCAGTACTTC | CASSLPSLERDEQYF | few | TRBJ2-7 | TRBV5-4 | .
TGTGCCAGCAGCCAAGATATGACTAGCGGGACGAATGAGCAGTTCTTC | CASSQDMTSGTNEQFF | . | TRBJ2-1 | TRBV3-1 | TRBD2
TGTGCCAGCATAATTGGCACGTCTAACACTGAAGCTTTCTTT | CASIIGTSNTEAFF | few | TRBJ1-1 | TRBV2 | .
TGTGCCAGTAGTGACGACAGGGGTGGAGATACGCAGTATTTT | CASSDDRGGDTQYF | once | TRBJ2-3 | TRBV19 | TRBD1
TGCAGTGCCTTAATCACAGGAGCGGGTACAGATACGCAGTATTTT | CSALITGAGTDTQYF | few | TRBJ2-3 | TRBV20-1 | .
TGTGCCAGCAGTTCCCACGGGACAGGGAAGGGCGAAAAACTGTTTTTT | CASSSHGTGKGEKLFF | . | TRBJ1-4 | TRBV6-4 | TRBD1
TGCGCCAGCAGCCGGGACATGAGCGGCCTCTATGGCTACACCTTC | CASSRDMSGLYGYTF | few | TRBJ1-2 | TRBV4-1 | .
TGTGCCAGCAGCCAAGAAGCGACAGGTACTGCTGGCTACACCTTC | CASSQEATGTAGYTF | few | TRBJ1-2 | TRBV4-2 | .
TGCAGTGCCGAACCGACGGGACTCGGCTACACCTTC | CSAEPTGLGYTF | few | TRBJ1-2 | TRBV20-1 | .
TGTGCCAGCTCATTACTACAGGGTGGAAGAGAGACCCAGTTCTTC | CASSLLQGGRETQFF | . | TRBJ2-1 | TRBV18 | .
TGCAGTGCTAGACAGGGGGCTGGGTGGAGGGTCACAGATACGCAGTATTTT | CSARQGAGWRVTDTQYF | few | TRBJ2-3 | TRBV20-1 | TRBD1
TGTGCCAGCAGCTTGGGGGCTAGCGGGGGGATTGGGTACAATGAGCAGTTCTTC | CASSLGASGGIGYNEQFF | . | TRBJ2-1 | TRBV5-6 | TRBD2
TGCAGCGTAAGGACAGAGAATGGCTACACCTTC | CSVRTENGYTF | many | TRBJ1-2 | TRBV29-1 | .
TGTGCCAGCAGCGGGGGACAGGTGTACGGCGAGCAGTACTTC | CASSGGQVYGEQYF | . | TRBJ2-7 | TRBV7-8 | TRBD1
TGTGCCAGCAGTTTTAGGGGGCTGAACATTCAGTACTTC | CASSFRGLNIQYF | once | TRBJ2-4 | TRBV28 | TRBD1
TGTGCCAGCAGCAAACCGGAGCGGGAGGGCCTTGGTAATGAGCAGTTCTTC | CASSKPEREGLGNEQFF | . | TRBJ2-1 | TRBV2 | TRBD2
TGTGCCAGCAGTCCCTTCCCAGTCACCTATGGCTACACCTTC | CASSPFPVTYGYTF | . | TRBJ1-2 | TRBV28 | .
TGTGCCAGCAGCGGGTCAGGAATCACAGATGCGCAGTATTTT | CASSGSGITDAQYF | . | TRBJ2-3 | TRBV7-3 | .
TGTGCCGGCAGCGCCTTAGCGGGGCAAGAGACCCAGTACTTC | CAGSALAGQETQYF | . | TRBJ2-5 | TRBV9 | TRBD2
TGCGCCAGCAGCACCCAACAGGGGGCCGAAATGGAGACCCAGTACTTC | CASSTQQGAEMETQYF | few | TRBJ2-5 | TRBV5-1 | TRBD1
TGCAGTGCTATTAGCGGGGAGAGCACAGATACGCAGTATTTT | CSAISGESTDTQYF | few | TRBJ2-3 | TRBV20-1 | TRBD2
TGTGCCAGCAACCCCGGGGTGGGTTCGGGCAATCAGCCCCAGCATTTT | CASNPGVGSGNQPQHF | . | TRBJ1-5 | TRBV12-3/TRBV12-4 | .